A single sample gave rise to the 10 T cell receptor beta chains below, sequenced in a study of T cells in Graves' hyperthyroidism and ophthalmopathy. Amplification targeted TCR beta CDR3 regions from RNA transcripts. Using the HTBI primer set, a first-round RT-PCR was run on the TCR CDR3. TCRdb re-called the multiplex PCR reads through MiXCR, storing one row per CDR3 protein. The repertoire consists of fewer than 750,000 distinct CDR3 sequences, with about 15% occurring once and the leading ten covering around 13%. Source material: blood. These receptors all stem from a woman in her forties or fifties with Graves' ophthalmopathy.

This clonotype has ten or more counts. This chain uses TRBV5-1 with TRBJ2-1; tentative D call: TRBD1 (6 bases). CDR1 is SGHRS, CDR2 YFSETQ, per germline. The CDR3 consists of 14 residues. V lost 10 bases and J 4 bases, leaving 18 bases between the germline ends. The CDR3 sequence is CASTGADSYNEQFF. CDR3 coding DNA: TGCGCCTCGACAGGAGCGGATTCTTACAATGAGCAGTTCTTC.

The V call is TRBV28, the J call TRBJ2-5; D remains ambiguous. Germline V lookup: CDR1 MDHEN, CDR2 SYDVKM. The V gene lost 5 bases and the J gene lost 6 bases, with 19 bases spanning the gap. This CDR3 is 15 amino acids long. The DNA for the CDR3 is TGTGCCAGCAGTCCCACACACGGCTATAGGAAGACCCAGTACTTC. Amino acid sequence: CASSPTHGYRKTQYF.

The J gene is TRBJ1-1, the V gene TRBV7-9; 7 nucleotides align to TRBD1. The CDR3 runs to 17 residues. The germline V gene has CDR1 SEHNR and CDR2 FQNEAQ (reference sequence). The trim removed 4 bases at V and 0 bases at J, leaving 11 bases unmatched. Here the CDR3 reads CASSSTLTGFLNTEAFF. In DNA form, the CDR3 reads TGTGCCAGCAGCTCGACCTTGACAGGGTTCTTGAACACTGAAGCTTTCTTT. Full variable domain (outside the CDR3, taken from reference TRBV7-9 and TRBJ1-1): DTGVSQNPRHKITKRGQNVTFRCDPISEHNRLYWYRQTLGQGPEFLTYFQNEAQLEKSRLLSDRFSAERPKGSFSTLEIQRTEQGDSAMYLCASSSTLTGFLNTEAFFGQGTRLTVV.

This clonotype was seen a handful of times. The rearrangement uses TRBV19 and TRBJ2-2, with 11 bases identical to TRBD2. The CDR3 is 21 amino acids. Trimming at V came to 2 bases and at J to 0 bases, leaving 14 bases not matched to a gene. Germline V lookup: CDR1 LNHDA, CDR2 SQIVND (reference sequence). CDR3 in DNA: TGTGCCAGTAGTATACCCTTTCTTGGGACTAGCGGATACGCGAACACCGGGGAGCTGTTTTTT. Encoded protein: CASSIPFLGTSGYANTGELFF.

This clonotype was seen many times. The genes are TRBV7-2 and TRBJ2-7, with D tentatively TRBD1 (6 bases). V shed 5 bases and J shed 4 bases, with 18 bases lying between them. The CDR3 covers 15 residues. Germline V lookup: CDR1 SGHTA, CDR2 FQGNSA. DNA of the CDR3: TGTGCCAGCAGCAACCACAGGGTCCAGAGGTACGAGCAGTACTTC. This encodes CASSNHRVQRYEQYF.

This clonotype was detected many times. The rearrangement uses TRBV29-1 and TRBJ2-7, with a weak D call TRBD2 (6 bases). The CDR3 has 12 residues. The V end was cut by 6 bases, the J end by 1 base, with 10 bases between. In germline, CDR1 is SQVTM, CDR2 ANQGSEA. Here the CDR3 DNA reads TGCAGCGTGGGCCGGGGGTCCTACGAGCAGTACTTC. Its protein product is CSVGRGSYEQYF.

There are a few counts of this clonotype. The rearrangement uses TRBV29-1 and TRBJ2-3, with D unresolved. The CDR3 totals 11 residues. Germline V gives CDR1 SQVTM, CDR2 ANQGSEA. Trimming removed 7 bases from V and 8 bases from J, with 13 bases in between. In DNA form, the CDR3 reads TGCAGCGCGGACCACACCAGTACGCAGTATTTT. Translated, it gives CSADHTSTQYF.

This clonotype was seen many times. The chain is built from TRBV20-1 and TRBJ2-7, with 7 nucleotides matching TRBD2. The CDR3 spans 15 residues. V lost 5 bases and J lost 2; bases outside the gene matches: 12. Looked up from germline, CDR1 is DFQATT and CDR2 is SNEGSKA (reference sequence). This CDR3 is CSASGRSSGAYEQYF. DNA for the CDR3: TGCAGTGCTTCCGGAAGATCTAGCGGCGCCTACGAGCAGTACTTC.

This clonotype was detected ten times or more. This chain links TRBV5-4 with TRBJ2-7; 13 bases align to TRBD2. The CDR3 is 16 amino acids. Per the germline V gene, CDR1 is SGHNT and CDR2 is YYREEE (reference sequence). The V gene end was trimmed by 4 bases and the J gene end by 3 bases; junction bases not matched to a gene: 7. CDR3 in DNA: TGTGCCAGCAGCACGGGACTAGCGGGACCTAACTACGAGCAGTACTTC. This translates into CASSTGLAGPNYEQYF.

V and J are TRBV12-3 or TRBV12-4 and TRBJ2-5, with TRBD2 matching over 9 bases. The CDR3 sequence is 15 residues long. After removal of 6 bases from V and 7 bases from J, the junction contained 12 bases not matched to a gene. The chain's CDR3 is CASRPPSGEWGTQYF. The CDR3 DNA is TGTGCCAGCAGACCCCCTAGCGGGGAATGGGGGACCCAGTACTTC.